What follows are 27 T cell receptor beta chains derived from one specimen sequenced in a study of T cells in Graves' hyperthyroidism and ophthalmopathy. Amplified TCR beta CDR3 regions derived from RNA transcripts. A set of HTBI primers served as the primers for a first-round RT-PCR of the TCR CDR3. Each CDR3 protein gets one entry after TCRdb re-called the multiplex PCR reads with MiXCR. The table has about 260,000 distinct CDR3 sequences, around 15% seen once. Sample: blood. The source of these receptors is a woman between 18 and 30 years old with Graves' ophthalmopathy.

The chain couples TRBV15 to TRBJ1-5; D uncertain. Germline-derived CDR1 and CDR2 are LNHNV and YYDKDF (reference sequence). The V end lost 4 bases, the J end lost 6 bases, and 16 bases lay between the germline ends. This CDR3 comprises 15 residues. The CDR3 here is CATSTSGRVPQPQHF. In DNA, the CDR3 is TGTGCCACCAGCACCTCGGGAAGGGTTCCTCAGCCCCAGCATTTT.

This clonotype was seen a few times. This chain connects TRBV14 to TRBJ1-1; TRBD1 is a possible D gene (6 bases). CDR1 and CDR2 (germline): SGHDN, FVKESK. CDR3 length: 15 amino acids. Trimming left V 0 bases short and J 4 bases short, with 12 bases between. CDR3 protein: CASSQDTNRVTEAFF. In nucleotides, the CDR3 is TGTGCCAGCAGCCAAGATACGAACAGGGTCACTGAAGCTTTCTTT.

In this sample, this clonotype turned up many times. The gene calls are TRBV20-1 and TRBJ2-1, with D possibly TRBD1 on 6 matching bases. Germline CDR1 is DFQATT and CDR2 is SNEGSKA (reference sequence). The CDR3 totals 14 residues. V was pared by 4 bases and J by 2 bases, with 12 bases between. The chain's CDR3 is CSATTGSTYNEQFF. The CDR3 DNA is TGCAGTGCTACTACAGGGTCGACCTACAATGAGCAGTTCTTC.

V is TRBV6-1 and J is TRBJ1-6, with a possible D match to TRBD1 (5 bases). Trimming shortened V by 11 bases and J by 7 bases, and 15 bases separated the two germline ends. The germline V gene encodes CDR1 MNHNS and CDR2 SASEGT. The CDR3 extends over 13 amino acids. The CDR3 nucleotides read TGTGCCGGGGCGGCAGGAACGAATTCACCCCTCCACTTT. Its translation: CAGAAGTNSPLHF.

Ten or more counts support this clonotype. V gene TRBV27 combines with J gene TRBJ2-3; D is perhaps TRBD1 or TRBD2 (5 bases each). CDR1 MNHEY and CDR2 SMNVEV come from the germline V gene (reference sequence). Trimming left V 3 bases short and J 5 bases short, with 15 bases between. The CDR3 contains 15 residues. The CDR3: CASSLAGRGLDTQYF. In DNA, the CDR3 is TGTGCCAGCAGTTTGGCAGGGAGAGGATTAGATACGCAGTATTTT.

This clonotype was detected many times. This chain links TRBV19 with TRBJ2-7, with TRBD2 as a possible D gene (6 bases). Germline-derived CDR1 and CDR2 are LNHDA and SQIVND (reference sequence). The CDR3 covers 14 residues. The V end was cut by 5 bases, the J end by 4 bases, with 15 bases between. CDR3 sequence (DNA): TGTGCCAGTAGTTCATCGGGGGACTCGTACGAGCAGTACTTC. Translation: CASSSSGDSYEQYF.

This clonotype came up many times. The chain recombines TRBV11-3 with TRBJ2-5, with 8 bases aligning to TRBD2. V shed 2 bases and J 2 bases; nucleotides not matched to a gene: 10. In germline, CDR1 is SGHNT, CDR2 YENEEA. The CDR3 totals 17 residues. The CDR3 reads CASSLSFPAGVQETQYF. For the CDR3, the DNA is TGTGCCAGCAGCTTATCATTCCCAGCGGGGGTGCAAGAGACCCAGTACTTC. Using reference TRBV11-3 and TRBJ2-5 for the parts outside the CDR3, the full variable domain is EAGVVQSPRYKIIEKKQPVAFWCNPISGHNTLYWYLQNLGQGPELLIRYENEEAVDDSQLPKDRFSAERLKGVDSTLKIQPAELGDSAVYLCASSLSFPAGVQETQYFGPGTRLLVL.

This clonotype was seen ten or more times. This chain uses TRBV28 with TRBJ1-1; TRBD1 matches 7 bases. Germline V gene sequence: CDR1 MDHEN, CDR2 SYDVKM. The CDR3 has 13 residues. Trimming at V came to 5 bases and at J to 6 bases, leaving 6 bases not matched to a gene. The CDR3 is CASSLGTVPEAFF. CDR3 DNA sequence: TGTGCCAGCAGTCTGGGGACAGTACCTGAAGCTTTCTTT.

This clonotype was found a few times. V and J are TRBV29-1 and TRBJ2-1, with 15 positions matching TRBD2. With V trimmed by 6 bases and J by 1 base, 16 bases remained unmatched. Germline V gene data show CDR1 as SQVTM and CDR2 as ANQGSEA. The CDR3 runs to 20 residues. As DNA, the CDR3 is TGCAGCGTCTCCTACCCCGGGACTAGCGGGAGGAGTAGATCCTACAATGAGCAGTTCTTC. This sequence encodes CSVSYPGTSGRSRSYNEQFF.

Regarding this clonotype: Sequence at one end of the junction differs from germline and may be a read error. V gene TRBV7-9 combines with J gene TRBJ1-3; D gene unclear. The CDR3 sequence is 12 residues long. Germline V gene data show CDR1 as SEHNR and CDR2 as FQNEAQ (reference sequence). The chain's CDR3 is CASSLSENTIYF. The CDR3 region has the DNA TGTGCCAGCAGCTTATCTGAAAACACCATATATTTT. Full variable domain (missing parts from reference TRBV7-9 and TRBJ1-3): DTGVSQNPRHKITKRGQNVTFRCDPISEHNRLYWYRQTLGQGPEFLTYFQNEAQLEKSRLLSDRFSAERPKGSFSTLEIQRTEQGDSAMYLCASSLSENTIYFGEGSWLTVV.

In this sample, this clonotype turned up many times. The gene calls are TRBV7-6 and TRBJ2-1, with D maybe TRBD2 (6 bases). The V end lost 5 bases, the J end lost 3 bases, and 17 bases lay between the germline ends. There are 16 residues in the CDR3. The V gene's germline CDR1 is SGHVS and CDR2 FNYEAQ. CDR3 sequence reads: CASSGPRAGFYNEQFF. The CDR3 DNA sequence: TGTGCCAGCAGCGGGCCCAGGGCGGGGTTCTACAATGAGCAGTTCTTC. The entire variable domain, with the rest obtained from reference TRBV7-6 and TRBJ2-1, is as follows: GAGVSQSPRYKVTKRGQDVALRCDPISGHVSLYWYRQALGQGPEFLTYFNYEAQQDKSGLPNDRFSAERPEGSISTLTIQRTEQRDSAMYRCASSGPRAGFYNEQFFGPGTRLTVL.

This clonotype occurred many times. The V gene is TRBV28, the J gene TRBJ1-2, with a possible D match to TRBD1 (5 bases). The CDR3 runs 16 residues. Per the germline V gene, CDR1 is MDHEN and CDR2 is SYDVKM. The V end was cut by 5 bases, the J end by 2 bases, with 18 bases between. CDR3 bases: TGTGCCAGCAGTCCAGTGGGATGGGGCCAAAACTATGGCTACACCTTC. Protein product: CASSPVGWGQNYGYTF.

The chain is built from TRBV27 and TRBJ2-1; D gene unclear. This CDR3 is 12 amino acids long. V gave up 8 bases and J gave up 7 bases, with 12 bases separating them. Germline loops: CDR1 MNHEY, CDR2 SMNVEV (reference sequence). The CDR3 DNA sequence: TGTGCCAGCTATTCCCGGGTTAATGAGCAGTTCTTC. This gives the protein CASYSRVNEQFF.

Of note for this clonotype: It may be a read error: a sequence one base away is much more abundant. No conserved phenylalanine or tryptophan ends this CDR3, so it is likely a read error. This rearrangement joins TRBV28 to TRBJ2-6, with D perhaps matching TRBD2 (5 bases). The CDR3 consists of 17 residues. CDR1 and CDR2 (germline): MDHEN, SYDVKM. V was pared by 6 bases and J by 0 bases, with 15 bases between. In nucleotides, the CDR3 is TGTGCCAGCAGCCCCCTGTCCGGGAACTCTGGGGCCAACGTCCTGACTCTC. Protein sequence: CASSPLSGNSGANVLTL.

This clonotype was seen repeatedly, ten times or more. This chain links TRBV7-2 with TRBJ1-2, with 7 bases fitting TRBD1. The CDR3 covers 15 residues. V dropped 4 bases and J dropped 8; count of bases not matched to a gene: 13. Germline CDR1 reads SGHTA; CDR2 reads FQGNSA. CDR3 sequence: CASSSGGGVLRGYTF. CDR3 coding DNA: TGTGCCAGCAGCTCGGGAGGGGGCGTCTTAAGGGGCTACACCTTC. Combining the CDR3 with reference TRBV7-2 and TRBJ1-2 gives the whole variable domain GAGVSQSPSNKVTEKGKDVELRCDPISGHTALYWYRQSLGQGLEFLIYFQGNSAPDKSGLPSDRFSAERTGGSVSTLTIQRTQQEDSAVYLCASSSGGGVLRGYTFGSGTRLTVV.

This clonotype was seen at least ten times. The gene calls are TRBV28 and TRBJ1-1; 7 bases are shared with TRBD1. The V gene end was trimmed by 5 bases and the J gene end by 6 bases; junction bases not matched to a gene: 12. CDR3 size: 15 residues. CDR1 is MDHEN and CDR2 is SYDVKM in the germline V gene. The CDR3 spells CASSPQTGLVPEAFF. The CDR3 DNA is TGTGCCAGCAGTCCTCAGACAGGGTTGGTACCTGAAGCTTTCTTT.

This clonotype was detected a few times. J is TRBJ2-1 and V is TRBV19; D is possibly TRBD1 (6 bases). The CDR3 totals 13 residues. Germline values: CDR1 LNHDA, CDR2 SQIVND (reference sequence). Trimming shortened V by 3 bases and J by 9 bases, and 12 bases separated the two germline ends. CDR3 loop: CASSIRTGLEQFF. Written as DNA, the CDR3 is TGTGCCAGTAGTATCCGCACAGGGCTTGAGCAGTTCTTC.

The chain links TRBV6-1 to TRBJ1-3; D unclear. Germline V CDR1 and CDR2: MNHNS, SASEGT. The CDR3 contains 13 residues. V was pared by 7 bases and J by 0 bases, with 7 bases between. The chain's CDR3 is CASTAISGNTIYF. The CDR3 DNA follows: TGTGCCAGCACTGCGATCTCTGGAAACACCATATATTTT.

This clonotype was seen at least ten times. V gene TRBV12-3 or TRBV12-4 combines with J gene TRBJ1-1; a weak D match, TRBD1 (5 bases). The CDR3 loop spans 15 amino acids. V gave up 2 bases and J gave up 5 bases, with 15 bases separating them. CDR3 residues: CASSLRSRDVTEAFF. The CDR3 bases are TGTGCCAGCAGTTTAAGGTCGAGGGACGTAACTGAAGCTTTCTTT.

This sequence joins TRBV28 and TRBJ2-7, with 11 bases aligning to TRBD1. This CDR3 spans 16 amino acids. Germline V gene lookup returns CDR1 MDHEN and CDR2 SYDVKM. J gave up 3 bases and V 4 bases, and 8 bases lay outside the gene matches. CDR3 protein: CASSSEDRGRCYEQYF. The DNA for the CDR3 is TGTGCCAGCAGTTCCGAGGACAGGGGGCGATGCTACGAGCAGTACTTC.

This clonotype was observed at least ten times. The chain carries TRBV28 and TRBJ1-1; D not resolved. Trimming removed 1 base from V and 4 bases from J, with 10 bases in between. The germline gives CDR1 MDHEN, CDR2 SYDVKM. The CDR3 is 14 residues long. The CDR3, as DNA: TGTGCCAGCAGTTTATCGTCACCCGCCACTGAAGCTTTCTTT. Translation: CASSLSSPATEAFF.

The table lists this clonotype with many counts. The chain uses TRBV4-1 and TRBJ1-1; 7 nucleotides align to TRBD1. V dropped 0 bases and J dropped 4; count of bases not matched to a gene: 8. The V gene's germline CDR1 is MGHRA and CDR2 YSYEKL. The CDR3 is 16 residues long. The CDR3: CASSQDSLYRGTEAFF. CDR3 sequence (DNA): TGCGCCAGCAGCCAAGATTCTCTTTACAGGGGCACTGAAGCTTTCTTT.

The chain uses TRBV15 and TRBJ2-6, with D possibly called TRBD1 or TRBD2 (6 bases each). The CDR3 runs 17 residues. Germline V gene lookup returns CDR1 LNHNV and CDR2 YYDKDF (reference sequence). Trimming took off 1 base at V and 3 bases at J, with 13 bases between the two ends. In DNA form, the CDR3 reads TGTGCCACCAGCAGAGGCCCGGGGGCGGGTGGGGCCAACGTCCTGACTTTC. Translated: CATSRGPGAGGANVLTF.

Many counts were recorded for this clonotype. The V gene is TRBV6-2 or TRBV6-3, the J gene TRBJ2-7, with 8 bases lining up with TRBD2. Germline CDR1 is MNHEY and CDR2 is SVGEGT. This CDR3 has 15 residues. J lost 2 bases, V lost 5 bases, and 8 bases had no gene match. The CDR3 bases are TGTGCCAGCAGTCCCCCGGGACTAGGTCCCTACGAGCAGTACTTC. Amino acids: CASSPPGLGPYEQYF.

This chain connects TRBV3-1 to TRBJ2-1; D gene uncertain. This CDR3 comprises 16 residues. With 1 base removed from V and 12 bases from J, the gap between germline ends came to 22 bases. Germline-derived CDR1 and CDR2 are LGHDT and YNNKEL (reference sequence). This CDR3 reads CASSQVQTSPSLGQFF. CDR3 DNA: TGTGCCAGCAGCCAAGTACAGACTTCTCCGAGCCTCGGGCAGTTCTTC.

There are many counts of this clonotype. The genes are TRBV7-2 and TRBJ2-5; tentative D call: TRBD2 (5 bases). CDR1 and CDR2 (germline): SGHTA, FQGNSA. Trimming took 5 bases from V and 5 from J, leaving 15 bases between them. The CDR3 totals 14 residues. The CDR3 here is CASSEPGMKETQYF. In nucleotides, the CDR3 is TGTGCCAGCAGCGAGCCGGGGATGAAGGAGACCCAGTACTTC.

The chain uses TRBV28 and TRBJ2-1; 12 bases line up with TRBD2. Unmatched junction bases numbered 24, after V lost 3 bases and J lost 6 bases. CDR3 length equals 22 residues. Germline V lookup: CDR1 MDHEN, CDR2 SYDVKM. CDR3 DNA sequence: TGTGCCAGCAGTTTGACAGATTACGATCTCCCCGGAGGACTAGCGGGACTCAATGAGCAGTTCTTC. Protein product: CASSLTDYDLPGGLAGLNEQFF.